This T cell receptor (beta chain) was profiled in a study of sequential checkpoint blockade in melanoma. Study-wide background: First-line arms were nivolumab then ipilimumab, or the reverse, randomized 1:1.

TCRdb's copy holds only in-frame clones and misses some; the assay was immunoSEQ multiplex PCR. The data hold 10,000 or so clones, with approximately 73% observed a single time. Germline CDR1 and CDR2: SGHRS and YFSETQ. The germline V and J ends were trimmed by 2 bases and 3 bases, with 11 bases remaining between them. This CDR3 has 14 residues. The treatment is: randomized to nivolumab then ipilimumab (arm A) or the reverse (arm B). Sorted cells were live CD3+CD8+, lacking CD19 and CD56, from PBMCs. The sequence came from a human donor with melanoma. Sequenced here: CD8+ T cells sorted from blood (inferred from file names), sampled from a patient given nivolumab and ipilimumab in sequence. This rearrangement joins TRBV5-1 to TRBJ1-1; maybe TRBD1 (6 bases). Here the CDR3 reads CASSLDRPDTEAFF. CDR3 coding DNA: TGCGCCAGCAGCTTAGACAGGCCGGACACTGAAGCTTTCTTT.